These 24 T cell receptor beta chains came from one sample sequenced in a study of T-cell memory formation after mild COVID-19. Each CDR3 protein gets one entry after TCRdb re-called the 5' RACE reads with MiXCR. This sample has roughly 170,000 distinct CDR3 sequences, with about 22% found just once. The sample taken for sequencing was PBMCs or a T cell subset sorted from them (not recorded which). The source is an adult woman who had mild COVID-19 (a few samples of this study predate the infection). Cell type and time point are not known.

This clonotype was detected only once. The chain carries TRBV3-1 and TRBJ2-1; 8 bases line up with TRBD1. The CDR3 runs to 13 residues. Germline lookup yields CDR1 LGHDT and CDR2 YNNKEL (reference sequence). J was trimmed by 4 bases and V by 6 bases; bases with no gene match: 2. The CDR3 nucleotides read TGTGCCAGCAGGGGACAGGATTACAATGAGCAGTTCTTC. This translates into CASRGQDYNEQFF.

The rearrangement uses TRBV6-5 and TRBJ1-2; TRBD1 matches at 10 bases. This CDR3 contains 13 residues. From germline, CDR1 is MNHEY and CDR2 SVGAGI. Losses at the gene ends were 5 bases for V and 8 bases for J; bases not matched to a gene: 5. CDR3 nucleotides: TGTGCCAGCAGTGCCGGGACAGGGGTCGGCTACACCTTC. Translated: CASSAGTGVGYTF.

This clonotype occurred a few times. V gene TRBV12-3 or TRBV12-4 combines with J gene TRBJ1-1; D is perhaps TRBD1 (6 bases). The CDR3 totals 16 residues. V was cut by 5 bases and J by 5 bases, with 21 bases left in between. CDR3 residues: CASSTYRGQGITEAFF. CDR3 coding DNA: TGTGCCAGCAGTACCTATCGAGGGCAGGGGATTACTGAAGCTTTCTTT.

CDR3 sequence reads: CASRPLGGPTYEQYF. CDR3 DNA: TGTGCCAGCAGGCCCCTGGGCGGGCCCACCTACGAGCAGTACTTC. The chain combines TRBV7-8 with TRBJ2-7, with D possibly TRBD2 on 5 matching bases. Trimming took off 6 bases at V and 2 bases at J, with 17 bases between the two ends. CDR3 length: 15 residues. The germline gives CDR1 SGHVS, CDR2 FQNEAQ.

The V gene is TRBV21-1, the J gene TRBJ2-1. TRBV21-1 is a pseudogene locus. CDR3 length: 12 residues. CDR3 protein: CASSNPKREQFF. DNA for the CDR3: TGTGCCAGCAGCAACCCCAAGCGTGAGCAGTTCTTC.

The genes are TRBV30 and TRBJ1-1; D gene uncertain. This CDR3 is 13 amino acids long. With 0 bases removed from V and 4 bases from J, the gap between germline ends came to 9 bases. The germline CDR1 and CDR2 sequences are GTSNPN and SVGIG (reference sequence). The CDR3: CAWSVSGFTEAFF. The CDR3 bases are TGTGCCTGGAGTGTATCCGGGTTCACTGAAGCTTTCTTT.

This clonotype was counted between two and nine times. V gene TRBV4-1 combines with J gene TRBJ2-1; 11 nucleotides align to TRBD1. Trimming cost V 8 bases and J 4 bases; bases outside gene matches: 7. Germline V gene sequence: CDR1 MGHRA, CDR2 YSYEKL. The CDR3 has 15 amino acids. The CDR3 spells CASSRTGGAYNEQFF. For the CDR3, the DNA is TGCGCCAGCTCCAGGACAGGGGGCGCGTACAATGAGCAGTTCTTC.

This clonotype was seen a few times. This chain joins TRBV7-9 and TRBJ2-5; no definite D call. Germline CDR1 SEHNR, CDR2 FQNEAQ (reference sequence). This CDR3 is 14 amino acids long. V gave up 0 bases and J gave up 1 base, with 6 bases separating them. For the CDR3, the DNA is TGTGCCAGCAGCTTAGCTGGGTTCCAAGAGACCCAGTACTTC. It yields the protein CASSLAGFQETQYF.

This clonotype has only a few counts. This chain joins TRBV6-5 and TRBJ1-1; D is ambiguous. The V and J ends lost 8 bases and 0 bases respectively, with 4 bases between them. The CDR3 runs 11 residues. Looked up from germline, CDR1 is MNHEY and CDR2 is SVGAGI. The CDR3 coding sequence is TGTGCCAGCTTCCTGAACACTGAAGCTTTCTTT. Protein product: CASFLNTEAFF.

The J gene is TRBJ2-7, the V gene TRBV9, with D perhaps matching TRBD2 (6 bases). This CDR3 spans 16 amino acids. CDR1 and CDR2 (germline): SGDLS, YYNGEE. Trimming took off 0 bases at V and 0 bases at J, with 13 bases between the two ends. The CDR3 loop is CASSVEGGANSYEQYF. The CDR3 DNA reads TGTGCCAGCAGCGTAGAAGGCGGGGCGAACTCCTACGAGCAGTACTTC.

The chain recombines TRBV9 with TRBJ2-1; TRBD1 is a possible D gene (6 bases). Germline V lookup: CDR1 SGDLS, CDR2 YYNGEE. The CDR3 is 16 amino acids. The V end was cut by 0 bases, the J end by 2 bases, with 12 bases between. CDR3 in amino acids: CASSVAPRTAYNEQFF. The CDR3 DNA sequence: TGTGCCAGCAGCGTAGCTCCAAGGACAGCCTACAATGAGCAGTTCTTC. The full variable domain, in which reference TRBV9 and TRBJ2-1 provide the parts outside the CDR3, is DSGVTQTPKHLITATGQRVTLRCSPRSGDLSVYWYQQSLDQGLQFLIQYYNGEERAKGNILERFSAQQFPDLHSELNLSSLELGDSALYFCASSVAPRTAYNEQFFGPGTRLTVL.

This clonotype was seen ten or more times. The junction differs from germline at one of its ends, possibly a read error. The chain has TRBV6-2 or TRBV6-3 and TRBJ2-5; no reliable D call. This CDR3 is built from 11 residues. Germline V gene sequence: CDR1 MNHEY, CDR2 SVGEGT. Here the CDR3 reads CASSPQETQYF. CDR3 nucleotide sequence: TGTGCCAGCAGTCCCCAAGAAACCCAGTACTTC.

The chain has TRBV4-1 and TRBJ2-7; 10 bases are shared with TRBD2. This CDR3 has 16 residues. Losses at the gene ends were 4 bases for V and 5 bases for J; bases not matched to a gene: 11. The germline V gene has CDR1 MGHRA and CDR2 YSYEKL. The CDR3 is CASSPRVSLAGDEQYF. The CDR3, as DNA: TGCGCCAGCAGCCCTAGGGTGTCGCTAGCGGGAGACGAGCAGTACTTC.

This clonotype was recorded many times. This chain connects TRBV3-1 to TRBJ2-5, with D perhaps matching TRBD1 (5 bases). The germline gives CDR1 LGHDT, CDR2 YNNKEL (reference sequence). The CDR3 covers 13 residues. V lost 1 base and J 4 bases, leaving 7 bases between the germline ends. The CDR3 DNA reads TGTGCCAGCAGCCAAGGGGGCGGAGAGACCCAGTACTTC. Its translation is CASSQGGGETQYF.

This chain links TRBV7-9 with TRBJ1-1, with TRBD1 matching over 8 bases. The germline V gene has CDR1 SEHNR and CDR2 FQNEAQ (reference sequence). This CDR3 has 13 amino acids. V trimming: 5 bases; J trimming: 6 bases; junction bases outside the gene matches: 5. The CDR3 DNA is TGTGCCAGCAGCCTTACAGGGGGGCCTGAAGCTTTCTTT. Translation gives CASSLTGGPEAFF.

The genes are TRBV6-2 or TRBV6-3 and TRBJ2-1; D gene uncertain. The germline V gene encodes CDR1 MNHEY and CDR2 SVGEGT. The CDR3 loop spans 13 amino acids. V was cut by 1 base and J by 11 bases, with 12 bases left in between. In DNA form, the CDR3 reads TGTGCCAGCAGTTACTATCCGCGCCGGCAGCAGTTCTTC. Translated, it gives CASSYYPRRQQFF.

At least ten counts were recorded for this clonotype. This rearrangement joins TRBV11-2 to TRBJ2-2; D is unclear. The V gene's germline CDR1 is SGHAT and CDR2 FQNNGV. Trimming stripped 1 base from V and 6 bases from J, with 3 bases between. There are 12 residues in the CDR3. The CDR3, as DNA: TGTGCCAGCAGCTTAGCTGCCGGGGAGCTGTTTTTT. This encodes CASSLAAGELFF.

This clonotype was counted at least ten times. The chain employs TRBV5-6 and TRBJ2-3; 8 bases align to TRBD2. V shed 0 bases, J shed 4 bases, and the junction held 4 bases outside the gene matches. This CDR3 spans 15 amino acids. Germline-derived CDR1 and CDR2 are SGHDT and YYEEEE. This CDR3 is CASSLASGGPDTQYF. CDR3 coding DNA: TGTGCCAGCAGCTTGGCGTCGGGAGGGCCAGATACGCAGTATTTT. The whole variable domain, remainder taken from reference TRBV5-6 and TRBJ2-3, is DAGVTQSPTHLIKTRGQQVTLRCSPKSGHDTVSWYQQALGQGPQFIFQYYEEEERQRGNFPDRFSGHQFPNYSSELNVNALLLGDSALYLCASSLASGGPDTQYFGPGTRLTVL.

J is TRBJ2-1 and V is TRBV2; 9 bases match TRBD2. The V and J ends lost 5 bases and 7 bases, in that order; junction bases with no gene match: 6. The CDR3 has 14 residues. Looked up from germline, CDR1 is SNHLY and CDR2 is FYNNEI. The CDR3 nucleotides read TGTGCCAGCAGTTTGTTAGCGGGGGCAAATGAGCAGTTCTTC. Translated: CASSLLAGANEQFF.

This clonotype was observed a few times. The gene calls are TRBV15 and TRBJ1-2, with 9 bases identical to TRBD1. Germline loops: CDR1 LNHNV, CDR2 YYDKDF (reference sequence). The CDR3 contains 17 residues. Trimming cost V 0 bases and J 2 bases; bases outside gene matches: 7. As DNA, the CDR3 is TGTGCCACCAGCAGAGATCCGCGAGGACAGGGGAACTATGGCTACACCTTC. This sequence encodes CATSRDPRGQGNYGYTF. Supplemented by reference TRBV15 and TRBJ1-2, the full variable domain reads DAMVIQNPRYQVTQFGKPVTLSCSQTLNHNVMYWYQQKSSQAPKLLFHYYDKDFNNEADTPDNFQSRRPNTSFCFLDIRSPGLGDTAMYLCATSRDPRGQGNYGYTFGSGTRLTVV.

This chain links TRBV7-9 with TRBJ2-1; perhaps TRBD2 as D (7 bases). This CDR3 spans 16 amino acids. The germline V gene has CDR1 SEHNR and CDR2 FQNEAQ (reference sequence). V lost 5 bases, J lost 6 bases, and 20 bases lay in between. The CDR3: CASSPVSGGPGNEQFF. The CDR3 bases are TGTGCCAGCAGCCCCGTTTCCGGGGGGCCTGGCAATGAGCAGTTCTTC.

The table lists this clonotype with a few counts. J is TRBJ2-2 and V is TRBV5-1; D is uncertain. From germline, CDR1 is SGHRS and CDR2 YFSETQ. The CDR3 is 12 residues long. Trimming took 5 bases from V and 6 from J, leaving 8 bases between them. CDR3: CASRAWAGELFF. CDR3 DNA sequence: TGCGCCAGCAGAGCGTGGGCCGGGGAGCTGTTTTTT.

This chain joins TRBV27 and TRBJ2-5; TRBD2 is a possible D gene (5 bases). The V and J ends lost 6 bases and 9 bases respectively, with 20 bases between them. The CDR3 has 14 amino acids. Germline V gene lookup returns CDR1 MNHEY and CDR2 SMNVEV (reference sequence). The CDR3, as DNA: TGTGCCAGCAGCCCATATGACGAGGGTCAGCCCCAGTACTTC. It encodes CASSPYDEGQPQYF.

This sequence joins TRBV10-3 and TRBJ1-1; D possibly corresponds to TRBD1 (5 bases). The germline V gene encodes CDR1 ENHRY and CDR2 SYGVKD. CDR3 size: 12 residues. Trimming removed 4 bases at V and 6 bases at J, with 9 bases between. CDR3 region: CAISAEGPEAFF. The CDR3 DNA reads as TGTGCCATCAGTGCGGAGGGACCTGAAGCTTTCTTT.